The clone carrying this T cell receptor (beta chain) has a single count. This record comes from a study of blood T cell repertoires in COVID-19. The data were produced by immunoSEQ multiplex PCR, yet TCRdb's version contains in-frame clones alone and is incomplete. Here the sample spans about 42,000 clones, more than 75% being singletons. Germline lookup yields CDR1 SEHNR and CDR2 FQNEAQ (reference sequence). J was trimmed by 5 bases and V by 4 bases; bases with no gene match: 6. This CDR3 comprises 15 residues. The rearrangement links TRBV7-9 to TRBJ2-2; 8 bases are a match to TRBD1. The TCR comes from a woman in her 70s in a cohort sampled during active COVID-19. The sample taken for sequencing was peripheral blood. The CDR3 coding sequence is TGTGCCAGCAGCTCCTCAGGGGGCGAGACCGGGGAGCTGTTTTTT. Translation: CASSSSGGETGELFF.